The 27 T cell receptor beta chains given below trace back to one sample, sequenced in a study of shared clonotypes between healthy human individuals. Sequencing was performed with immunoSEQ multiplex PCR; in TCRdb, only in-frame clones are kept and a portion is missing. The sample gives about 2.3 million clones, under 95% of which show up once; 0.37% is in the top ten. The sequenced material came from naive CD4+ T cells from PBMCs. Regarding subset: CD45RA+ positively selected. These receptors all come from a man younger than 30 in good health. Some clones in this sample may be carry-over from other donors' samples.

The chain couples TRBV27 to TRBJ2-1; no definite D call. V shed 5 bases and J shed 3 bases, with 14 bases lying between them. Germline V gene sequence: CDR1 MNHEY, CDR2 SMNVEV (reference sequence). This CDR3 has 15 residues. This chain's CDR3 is CASSPPGWGYNEQFF. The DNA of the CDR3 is TGTGCCAGCAGTCCTCCGGGCTGGGGCTACAATGAGCAGTTCTTC.

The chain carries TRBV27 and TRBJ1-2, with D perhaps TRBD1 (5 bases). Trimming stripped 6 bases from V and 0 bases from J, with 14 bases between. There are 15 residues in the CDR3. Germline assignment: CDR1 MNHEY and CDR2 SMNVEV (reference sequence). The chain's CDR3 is CASRRGDGSNYGYTF. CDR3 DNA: TGTGCCAGCAGGCGTGGGGACGGTTCTAACTATGGCTACACCTTC.

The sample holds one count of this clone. Written as DNA, the CDR3 is TGTGCCAGCAGTTACTCGCACTCCCTATCTTACAATGAGCAGTTCTTC. It specifies CASSYSHSLSYNEQFF. The V gene is TRBV6-6, the J gene TRBJ2-1; D remains ambiguous. Trimming cost V 0 bases and J 4 bases, with 13 bases left between them. CDR1 is MNHNY and CDR2 is SVGAGI in the germline V gene (reference sequence). The CDR3 contains 16 residues.

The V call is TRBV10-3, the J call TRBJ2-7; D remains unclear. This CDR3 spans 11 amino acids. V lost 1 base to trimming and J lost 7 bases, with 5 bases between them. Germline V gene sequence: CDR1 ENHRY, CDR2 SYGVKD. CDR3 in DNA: TGTGCCATCAGTGAGTACGGGGAGCAGTACTTC. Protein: CAISEYGEQYF.

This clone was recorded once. The CDR3: CATIRNEKLFF. In DNA, the CDR3 is TGTGCCACCATCAGGAATGAAAAACTGTTTTTT. The chain joins TRBV28 to TRBJ1-4; D unresolved. The CDR3 sequence is 11 residues long. Germline V gene sequence: CDR1 MDHEN, CDR2 SYDVKM. The V end lost 10 bases, the J end lost 5 bases, and 8 bases lay between the germline ends.

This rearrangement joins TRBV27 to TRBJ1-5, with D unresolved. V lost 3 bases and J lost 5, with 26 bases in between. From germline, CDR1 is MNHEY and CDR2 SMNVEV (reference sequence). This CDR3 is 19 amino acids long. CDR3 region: CASSFRGNSLSPRDQPQHF. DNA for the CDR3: TGTGCCAGCAGTTTTCGAGGGAACTCGTTATCGCCCCGGGATCAGCCCCAGCATTTT.

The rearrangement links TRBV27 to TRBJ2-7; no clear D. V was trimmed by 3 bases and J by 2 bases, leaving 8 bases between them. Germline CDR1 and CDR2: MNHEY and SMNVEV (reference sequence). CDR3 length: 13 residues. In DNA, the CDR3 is TGTGCCAGCAGTTTCCTGCGAACCTACGAGCAGTACTTC. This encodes CASSFLRTYEQYF.

CDR3 sequence (DNA): TGCGCCAGCAGCTTGAAGGTGGACGAGCAGTACTTC. The encoded protein is CASSLKVDEQYF. The chain uses TRBV5-1 and TRBJ2-7; D is ambiguous. The germline V and J ends were trimmed by 1 base and 5 bases, with 7 bases remaining between them. Germline V CDR1 and CDR2: SGHRS, YFSETQ. The CDR3 spans 12 residues. The full variable domain, with the rest looked up from reference TRBV5-1 and TRBJ2-7, is KAGVTQTPRYLIKTRGQQVTLSCSPISGHRSVSWYQQTPGQGLQFLFEYFSETQRNKGNFPGRFSGRQFSNSRSEMNVSTLELGDSALYLCASSLKVDEQYFGPGTRLTVT.

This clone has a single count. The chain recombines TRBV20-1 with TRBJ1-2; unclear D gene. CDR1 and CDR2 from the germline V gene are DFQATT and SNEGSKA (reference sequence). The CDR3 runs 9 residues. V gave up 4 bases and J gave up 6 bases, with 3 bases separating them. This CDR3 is CSATHGYTF. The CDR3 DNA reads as TGCAGTGCTACCCATGGCTACACCTTC.

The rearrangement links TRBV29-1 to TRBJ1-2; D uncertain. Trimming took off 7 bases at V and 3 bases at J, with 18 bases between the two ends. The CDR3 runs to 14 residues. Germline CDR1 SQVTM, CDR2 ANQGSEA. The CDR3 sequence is CSAVAAGRDYGYTF. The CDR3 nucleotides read TGCAGCGCCGTAGCGGCGGGCCGGGACTATGGCTACACCTTC.

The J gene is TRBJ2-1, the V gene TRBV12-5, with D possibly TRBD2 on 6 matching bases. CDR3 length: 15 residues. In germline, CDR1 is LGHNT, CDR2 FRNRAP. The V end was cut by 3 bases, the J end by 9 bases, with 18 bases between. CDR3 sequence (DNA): TGTGCTAGTGGTTTTTCCTTCTCGGGGGTGACTGAGCAGTTCTTC. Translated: CASGFSFSGVTEQFF.

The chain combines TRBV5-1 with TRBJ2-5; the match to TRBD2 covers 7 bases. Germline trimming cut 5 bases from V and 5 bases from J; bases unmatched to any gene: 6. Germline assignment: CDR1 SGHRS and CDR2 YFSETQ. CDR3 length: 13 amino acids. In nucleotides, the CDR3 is TGCGCCAGCAGTTCAATGGGGGGGGAGACCCAGTACTTC. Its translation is CASSSMGGETQYF.

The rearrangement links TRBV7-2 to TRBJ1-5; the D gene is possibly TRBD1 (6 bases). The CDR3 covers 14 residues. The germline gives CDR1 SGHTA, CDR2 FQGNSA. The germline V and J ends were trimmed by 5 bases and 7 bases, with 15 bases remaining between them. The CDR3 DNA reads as TGTGCCAGCAGCCTGGGGACATATGGGCAGCCCCAGCATTTT. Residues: CASSLGTYGQPQHF.

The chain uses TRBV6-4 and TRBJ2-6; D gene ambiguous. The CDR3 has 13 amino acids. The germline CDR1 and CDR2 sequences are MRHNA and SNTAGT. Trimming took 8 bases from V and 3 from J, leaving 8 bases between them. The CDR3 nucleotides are TGTGCCAGCCGGCCAGTTGGGGCCAACGTCCTGACTTTC. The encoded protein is CASRPVGANVLTF.

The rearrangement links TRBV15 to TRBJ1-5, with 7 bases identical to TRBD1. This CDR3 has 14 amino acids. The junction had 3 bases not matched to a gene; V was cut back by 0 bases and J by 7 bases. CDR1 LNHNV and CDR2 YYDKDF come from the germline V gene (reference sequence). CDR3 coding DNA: TGTGCCACCAGCAGAGATACAGGGGTCCAGCCCCAGCATTTT. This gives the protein CATSRDTGVQPQHF.

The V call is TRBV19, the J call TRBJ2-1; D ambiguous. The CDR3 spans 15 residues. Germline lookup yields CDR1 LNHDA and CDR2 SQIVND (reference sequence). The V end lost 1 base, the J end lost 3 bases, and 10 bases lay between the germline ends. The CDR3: CASSIVSISYNEQFF. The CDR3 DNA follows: TGTGCCAGTAGTATAGTGAGCATTAGCTACAATGAGCAGTTCTTC.

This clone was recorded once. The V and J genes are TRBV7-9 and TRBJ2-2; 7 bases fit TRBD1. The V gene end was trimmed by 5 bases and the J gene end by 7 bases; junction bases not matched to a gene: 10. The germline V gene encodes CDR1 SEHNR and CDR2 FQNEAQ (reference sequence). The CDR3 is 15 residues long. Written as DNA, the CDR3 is TGTGCCAGCAGCAATCACAGGGGTTTGGGCGGGGAGCTGTTTTTT. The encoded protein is CASSNHRGLGGELFF.

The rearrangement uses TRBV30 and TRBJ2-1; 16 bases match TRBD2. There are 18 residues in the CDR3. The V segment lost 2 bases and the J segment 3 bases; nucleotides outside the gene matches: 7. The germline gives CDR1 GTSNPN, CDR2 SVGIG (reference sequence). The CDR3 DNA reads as TGTGCCTGGAGTATTGGGACTAGCGGGAGGGCCCTCTACAATGAGCAGTTCTTC. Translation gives CAWSIGTSGRALYNEQFF.

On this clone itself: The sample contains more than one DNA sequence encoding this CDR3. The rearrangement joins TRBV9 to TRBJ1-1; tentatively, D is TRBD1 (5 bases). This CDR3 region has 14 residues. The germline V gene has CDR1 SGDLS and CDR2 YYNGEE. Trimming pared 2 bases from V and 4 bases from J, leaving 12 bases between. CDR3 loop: CASSVGGLGTEAFF. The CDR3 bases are TGTGCCAGCAGCGTGGGGGGTCTAGGCACTGAAGCTTTCTTT.

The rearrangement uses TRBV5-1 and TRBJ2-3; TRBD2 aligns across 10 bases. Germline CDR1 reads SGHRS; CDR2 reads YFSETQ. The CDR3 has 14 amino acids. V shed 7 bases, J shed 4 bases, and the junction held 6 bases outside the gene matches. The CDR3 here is CASHTSGAPDTQYF. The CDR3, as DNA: TGCGCCAGCCATACTAGCGGGGCCCCAGATACGCAGTATTTT.

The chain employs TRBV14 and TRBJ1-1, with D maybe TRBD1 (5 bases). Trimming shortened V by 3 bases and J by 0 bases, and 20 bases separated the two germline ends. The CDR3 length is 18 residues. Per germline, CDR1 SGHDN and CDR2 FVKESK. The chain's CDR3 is CASSHLIQVVHMNTEAFF. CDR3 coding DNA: TGTGCCAGCAGCCACCTAATACAGGTCGTCCATATGAACACTGAAGCTTTCTTT.

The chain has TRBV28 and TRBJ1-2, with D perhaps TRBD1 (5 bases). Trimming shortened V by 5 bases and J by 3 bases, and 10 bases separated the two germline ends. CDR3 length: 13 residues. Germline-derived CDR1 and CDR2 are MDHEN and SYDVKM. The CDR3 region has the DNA TGTGCCAGCAGTCCCGGGGCATACTATGGCTACACCTTC. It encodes CASSPGAYYGYTF.

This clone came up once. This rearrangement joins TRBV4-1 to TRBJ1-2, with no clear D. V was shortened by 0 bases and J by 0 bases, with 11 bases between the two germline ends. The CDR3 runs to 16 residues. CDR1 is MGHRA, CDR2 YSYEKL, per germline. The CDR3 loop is CASSQEGSWANYGYTF. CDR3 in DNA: TGCGCCAGCAGCCAAGAAGGGTCGTGGGCTAACTATGGCTACACCTTC.

The CDR3 DNA is TGTGCCAGCAGTCCCTCTACGGGGGGCTACACCTTC. This sequence encodes CASSPSTGGYTF. The chain uses TRBV6-6 and TRBJ1-2; D gene uncertain. V was clipped by 5 bases and J by 8 bases, with 12 bases between them. The CDR3 length is 12 residues. Germline CDR1 reads MNHNY; CDR2 reads SVGAGI (reference sequence).

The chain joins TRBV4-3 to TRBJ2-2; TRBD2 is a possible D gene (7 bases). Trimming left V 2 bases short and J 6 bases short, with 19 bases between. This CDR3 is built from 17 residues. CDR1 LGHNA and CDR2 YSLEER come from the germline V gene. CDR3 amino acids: CASSQTRTRGFPGELFF. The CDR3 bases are TGCGCCAGCAGCCAAACACGGACTAGGGGGTTCCCCGGGGAGCTGTTTTTT.

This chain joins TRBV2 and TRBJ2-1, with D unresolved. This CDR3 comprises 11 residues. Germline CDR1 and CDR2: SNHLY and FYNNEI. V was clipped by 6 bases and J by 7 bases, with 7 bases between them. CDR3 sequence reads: CASRANNEQFF. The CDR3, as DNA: TGTGCCAGCAGGGCGAATAATGAGCAGTTCTTC.

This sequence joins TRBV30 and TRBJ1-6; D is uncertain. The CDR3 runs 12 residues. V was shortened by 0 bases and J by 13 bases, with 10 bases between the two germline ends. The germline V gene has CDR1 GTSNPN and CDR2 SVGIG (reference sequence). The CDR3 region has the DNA TGTGCCTGGAGTGTACTTAGGGCGCCCCTCCACTTT. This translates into CAWSVLRAPLHF.